The 10 T cell receptor beta chains in this list originate from one sample, sequenced in a study of metastatic and nonmetastatic thyroid tumors. All patients were untreated before thyroid surgery. Using MiXCR, TCRdb reanalyzed the PCR reads. The sample lists about 93,000 clones, about an eighth occurring once. The sample taken for sequencing was blood. These receptors all stem from a female donor with papillary thyroid cancer or a benign thyroid nodule (not recorded which). Some clones in this sample may be carry-over from other donors' samples.

With respect to this clone: A much larger clone differs from this one at a single base, so this may be a read error. The rearrangement joins TRBV18 to TRBJ1-1, with D possibly TRBD1 on 5 matching bases. The CDR3 loop spans 15 amino acids. Germline V gene sequence: CDR1 KGHSH, CDR2 LQKENI. CDR3 nucleotides: TGTGCCAACTCACGCGTATTCGGGACGGACTTCGAAGCTTTCTTT. It encodes CANSRVFGTDFEAFF.

The chain has TRBV6-2 or TRBV6-3 and TRBJ2-1; 10 bases agree with TRBD2. The CDR3 sequence is 22 residues long. The junction had 27 bases not matched to a gene; V was cut back by 8 bases and J by 2 bases. Germline V gene data show CDR1 as MNHEY and CDR2 as SVGEGT. In DNA, the CDR3 is TGTGCCAGCTCCCGCCCGGGACAAAGGACTAGCGGAGAGCGAGGGGCCTACAATGAGCAGTTCTTC. Encoded protein: CASSRPGQRTSGERGAYNEQFF.

This clone has a count of ten or more. The chain is built from TRBV20-1 and TRBJ1-6; the match to TRBD1 covers 7 bases. The germline CDR1 and CDR2 sequences are DFQATT and SNEGSKA (reference sequence). The CDR3 is made up of 17 amino acids. The V gene end was trimmed by 2 bases and the J gene end by 0 bases; junction bases not matched to a gene: 7. CDR3 DNA: TGCAGTGCTAGACCGGGACAGTCAACCTCCTATAATTCACCCCTCCACTTT. This translates into CSARPGQSTSYNSPLHF.

The genes are TRBV7-2 and TRBJ2-1, with a possible D match to TRBD2 (5 bases). Trimming removed 6 bases at V and 9 bases at J, with 18 bases between. Germline CDR1 SGHTA, CDR2 FQGNSA. The CDR3 has 14 residues. The CDR3: CASSGLARAIEQFF. The CDR3 nucleotides are TGTGCCAGCAGTGGTTTAGCGAGGGCCATTGAGCAGTTCTTC.

This clone has a count of ten or more. This rearrangement joins TRBV20-1 to TRBJ2-2, with a tentative D call TRBD2 (6 bases). This CDR3 has 14 residues. CDR1 and CDR2 (germline): DFQATT, SNEGSKA (reference sequence). The V end was cut by 5 bases, the J end by 1 base, with 11 bases between. CDR3 region: CSAGTGLNTGELFF. CDR3 DNA: TGCAGTGCTGGGACGGGACTGAACACCGGGGAGCTGTTTTTT.

This clone was counted ten times or more. This chain links TRBV24-1 with TRBJ1-5; TRBD1 aligns across 9 bases. The CDR3 contains 13 residues. Germline V gives CDR1 KGHDR, CDR2 SFDVKD. V was clipped by 9 bases and J by 4 bases; unmatched bases: 3. This chain's CDR3 is CATSDRGNQPQHF. CDR3 DNA: TGTGCCACCTCGGACAGGGGTAATCAGCCCCAGCATTTT.

A word on this clone: A clone one base away is much larger, so this may be a read error. Other DNA sequences in this specimen translate into the identical CDR3. V usage is TRBV11-1 and J usage is TRBJ2-1, with 10 bases identical to TRBD2. Unmatched junction bases numbered 5, after V lost 0 bases and J lost 0 bases. The CDR3 covers 18 residues. Germline V gene sequence: CDR1 SGHAT, CDR2 FQDESV (reference sequence). CDR3 DNA sequence: TGTGCCAGCAGCTTAGCTGGACTAGCGGAAAGCTCCTACAATGAGCAGTTCTTC. Amino acids: CASSLAGLAESSYNEQFF.

This clone was picked up many times. The chain recombines TRBV12-3 or TRBV12-4 with TRBJ1-5, with a possible D match to TRBD1 (6 bases). V gave up 5 bases and J gave up 7 bases, with 15 bases separating them. This CDR3 is 14 amino acids long. The CDR3 DNA follows: TGTGCCAGCAGTACCTCAGGGGCAGGACAGCCCCAGCATTTT. Translation gives CASSTSGAGQPQHF.

This clone was seen at least ten times. The chain carries TRBV3-1 and TRBJ1-1, with D perhaps TRBD1 (6 bases). The CDR3 is 14 residues long. V shed 4 bases and J shed 1 base, with 10 bases lying between them. Germline V CDR1 and CDR2: LGHDT, YNNKEL (reference sequence). This CDR3 reads CASSLGQTNTEAFF. In DNA form, the CDR3 reads TGTGCCAGCAGCCTCGGACAGACGAACACTGAAGCTTTCTTT.

This clone has a count of ten or more. The chain couples TRBV11-2 to TRBJ2-7, with D perhaps TRBD1 (6 bases). Germline CDR1 reads SGHAT; CDR2 reads FQNNGV. The CDR3 sequence is 14 residues long. Trimming shortened V by 2 bases and J by 6 bases, and 14 bases separated the two germline ends. The CDR3 nucleotides are TGTGCCAGCAGCTTATTGGACAGCCCCCTCGAGCAGTACTTC. Translating gives CASSLLDSPLEQYF.